These 19 T cell receptor beta chains were sequenced from one sample in a study of PD-1 blockade in classical Hodgkin lymphoma. Described time point: cycle 4 day 1 (C4D1), after five to seven weeks of nivolumab. Relapse after autologous stem cell transplantation occurred in every patient, and brentuximab vedotin exposure varied. TCRdb keeps only in-frame clones here, not all; method: immunoSEQ multiplex PCR. The table shows more than 40,000 clones, with approximately 80% occurring only once. The specimen comprised peripheral blood mononuclear cells (PBMCs), sampled before the fourth cycle of nivolumab. The receptor source for this set is a human donor with classical Hodgkin lymphoma.

The V gene is TRBV9, the J gene TRBJ2-2; no clear D gene. Germline V gene lookup returns CDR1 SGDLS and CDR2 YYNGEE. The CDR3 spans 13 residues. V lost 3 bases and J 2 bases, leaving 5 bases between the germline ends. CDR3 amino acids: CASSGFNTGELFF. CDR3 nucleotides: TGTGCCAGCAGCGGATTCAACACCGGGGAGCTGTTTTTT.

This chain joins TRBV6-4 and TRBJ2-3; no reliable D call. Trimming removed 4 bases from V and 5 bases from J, with 10 bases in between. The CDR3 length is 13 residues. Germline V lookup: CDR1 MRHNA, CDR2 SNTAGT. This chain's CDR3 is CASSVDWEDTQYF. For the CDR3, the DNA is TGTGCCAGCAGTGTCGACTGGGAAGATACGCAGTATTTT.

The chain recombines TRBV5-1 with TRBJ2-1, with D uncertain. The CDR3 runs 11 residues. Germline CDR1 reads SGHRS; CDR2 reads YFSETQ. V gave up 0 bases and J gave up 10 bases, with 5 bases separating them. CDR3 nucleotides: TGCGCCAGCAGCTTGGCTTACGAGCAGTTCTTC. It is translated as CASSLAYEQFF.

This clone was seen a handful of times. V usage is TRBV9 and J usage is TRBJ2-7, with a tentative D call TRBD1 (6 bases). The CDR3 covers 14 residues. Trimming removed 0 bases from V and 2 bases from J, with 9 bases in between. Germline V gene data show CDR1 as SGDLS and CDR2 as YYNGEE. This chain's CDR3 is CASSVGRGAYEQYF. The DNA of the CDR3 is TGTGCCAGCAGCGTAGGCAGGGGAGCCTACGAGCAGTACTTC.

The rearrangement links TRBV10-1 to TRBJ2-3; TRBD2 agrees at 11 bases. V was clipped by 4 bases and J by 2 bases; unmatched bases: 11. From germline, CDR1 is WNHNN and CDR2 SYGVQD (reference sequence). The CDR3 totals 18 residues. CDR3 coding DNA: TGCGCCAGCAGTGCTCGCGGGCTAGCGGGGGGACCCACAGATACGCAGTATTTT. Translation: CASSARGLAGGPTDTQYF.

This clone has just a few counts. This chain uses TRBV11-2 with TRBJ2-5; tentative D call: TRBD1 (6 bases). The germline V gene has CDR1 SGHAT and CDR2 FQNNGV. Between the trimmed V and J ends, which lost 5 bases and 1 base, there was a span of 11 bases. The CDR3 has 14 amino acids. CDR3 sequence: CASSQIQGQETQYF. For the CDR3, the DNA is TGTGCCAGCAGCCAAATACAGGGCCAAGAGACCCAGTACTTC.

The chain recombines TRBV29-1 with TRBJ2-7; D not certain. Trimming pared 6 bases from V and 0 bases from J, leaving 6 bases between. The CDR3 runs 11 residues. Per germline, CDR1 SQVTM and CDR2 ANQGSEA. The CDR3 here is CSVSLSYEQYF. CDR3 coding DNA: TGCAGCGTGTCCCTCTCCTACGAGCAGTACTTC.

The chain has TRBV6-6 and TRBJ2-2; D ambiguous. Trimming removed 5 bases at V and 5 bases at J, with 9 bases between. The germline CDR1 and CDR2 sequences are MNHNY and SVGAGI (reference sequence). CDR3 length: 13 residues. The DNA of the CDR3 is TGTGCCAGCAGTAGTACGGGTACCGGGGAGCTGTTTTTT. As protein: CASSSTGTGELFF.

V usage is TRBV30 and J usage is TRBJ2-3; D remains unclear. Looked up from germline, CDR1 is GTSNPN and CDR2 is SVGIG (reference sequence). V was pared by 5 bases and J by 0 bases, with 12 bases between. The CDR3 loop spans 14 amino acids. CDR3 in amino acids: CAWAMSASTDTQYF. The CDR3 DNA reads TGTGCCTGGGCCATGAGCGCTAGCACAGATACGCAGTATTTT.

The rearrangement joins TRBV1 to TRBJ2-7; TRBD2, the table's D call, was not compared with the DNA. TRBV1 is deemed a pseudogene. This CDR3 region has 17 residues. The CDR3 reads CTSSHPRRAGGPYEQYF. The CDR3 coding sequence is TGCACCAGCAGCCACCCCCGGCGGGCGGGAGGGCCCTACGAGCAGTACTTC.

The CDR3 DNA reads TGTGCCAGCACCAGACAGGGAGGGGGCTACGAGCAGTACTTC. This translates into CASTRQGGGYEQYF. The chain uses TRBV2 and TRBJ2-7; D assignment may be TRBD1 or TRBD2 (7 bases each). The CDR3 extends over 14 amino acids. In germline, CDR1 is SNHLY, CDR2 FYNNEI. The V and J ends lost 7 bases and 3 bases respectively, with 16 bases between them.

The chain uses TRBV5-1 and TRBJ1-1; 8 bases map to TRBD1. V trimming: 4 bases; J trimming: 10 bases; junction bases outside the gene matches: 9. From germline, CDR1 is SGHRS and CDR2 YFSETQ. This CDR3 is 13 amino acids long. Written as DNA, the CDR3 is TGCGCCAGCAGCGGCGGACAGGGCGAGTCAGCTTTCTTT. This codes for CASSGGQGESAFF.

In this sample, this clone turned up once. This rearrangement joins TRBV7-3 to TRBJ2-7, with 11 positions matching TRBD1. V gave up 5 bases and J gave up 4 bases; unmatched junction bases: 7. This CDR3 region has 15 residues. From germline, CDR1 is SGHTA and CDR2 FQGTGA. The CDR3 here is CASSRGQGASYEQYF. Here the CDR3 DNA reads TGTGCCAGCAGCCGCGGACAGGGGGCATCGTACGAGCAGTACTTC. Full variable domain (outside the CDR3, taken from reference TRBV7-3 and TRBJ2-7): GAGVSQTPSNKVTEKGKYVELRCDPISGHTALYWYRQSLGQGPEFLIYFQGTGAADDSGLPNDRFFAVRPEGSVSTLKIQRTERGDSAVYLCASSRGQGASYEQYFGPGTRLTVT.

The chain employs TRBV19 and TRBJ1-2, with D possibly being TRBD1 (5 bases). The V and J ends lost 4 bases and 5 bases respectively, with 14 bases between them. The germline V gene encodes CDR1 LNHDA and CDR2 SQIVND (reference sequence). This CDR3 spans 14 amino acids. Written as DNA, the CDR3 is TGTGCCAGTAGTACCTCACAGGAGGGGTATGGCTACACCTTC. It yields the protein CASSTSQEGYGYTF.

The chain uses TRBV19 and TRBJ2-3, with D possibly TRBD1 on 6 matching bases. V lost 5 bases and J lost 5, with 14 bases in between. The germline CDR1 and CDR2 sequences are LNHDA and SQIVND (reference sequence). The CDR3 contains 14 residues. In nucleotides, the CDR3 is TGTGCCAGTAGTGGTCTGGGGGCGGTAGATACGCAGTATTTT. Translation gives CASSGLGAVDTQYF.

The rearrangement uses TRBV5-5 and TRBJ1-5; tentatively, D is TRBD1 (6 bases). Per the germline V gene, CDR1 is SGHKS and CDR2 is YYEKEE (reference sequence). V was cut by 1 base and J by 5 bases, with 7 bases left in between. CDR3 length: 13 amino acids. The CDR3 DNA reads as TGTGCCAGCAGCTTGCAGGGGTATCAGCCCCAGCATTTT. Protein sequence: CASSLQGYQPQHF.

The rearrangement joins TRBV6-1 to TRBJ2-7; no definite D call. Trimming removed 11 bases at V and 2 bases at J, with 10 bases between. Germline CDR1 and CDR2: MNHNS and SASEGT. CDR3 length: 11 amino acids. The CDR3 sequence is CAVGRTYEQYF. CDR3 DNA: TGTGCCGTGGGCAGAACCTACGAGCAGTACTTC.

As concerns this clone: Other nucleotide sequences from this sample produce the same CDR3. The chain employs TRBV27 and TRBJ1-1; D gene uncertain. V was shortened by 6 bases and J by 4 bases, with 12 bases between the two germline ends. CDR3 length: 13 amino acids. From germline, CDR1 is MNHEY and CDR2 SMNVEV (reference sequence). The CDR3, as DNA: TGTGCCAGCAGCCTCACGGGCGGCACTGAAGCTTTCTTT. This encodes CASSLTGGTEAFF.

The V and J genes are TRBV28 and TRBJ2-7; D is possibly TRBD1 (5 bases). V was cut by 6 bases and J by 4 bases, with 16 bases left in between. The CDR3 is made up of 14 amino acids. The germline V gene has CDR1 MDHEN and CDR2 SYDVKM. The CDR3 here is CASRGPGSVYEQYF. For the CDR3, the DNA is TGTGCCAGCAGGGGGCCCGGCAGCGTTTACGAGCAGTACTTC.